Below are 29 T cell receptor beta chains sequenced from a single sample in a study of CD8 T cells in ankylosing spondylitis. TCRdb re-derived calls from the 5' RACE reads in MiXCR, one entry per CDR3 protein. The sample carries around 230,000 distinct CDR3 sequences, roughly 8.6% recorded once. The sample was blood, either unsorted or a sorted T cell fraction (not recorded which). These receptors came from a male donor with ankylosing spondylitis or in good health (not recorded which).

Concerning this clonotype itself: This may be a read error, as it is one base from a much larger clone. The chain recombines TRBV12-3 or TRBV12-4 with TRBJ1-1; D is possibly TRBD1 (6 bases). V lost 5 bases, J lost 9 bases, and 13 bases lay in between. The length of the CDR3 is 12 residues. CDR3 in DNA: TGTGCCAGCAGTATACGCCGGGACAAAGCTTTCTTT. Encoded protein: CASSIRRDKAFF.

This clonotype was seen more than once but under ten times. The V call is TRBV7-9, the J call TRBJ1-2, with D possibly TRBD1 on 5 matching bases. Looked up from germline, CDR1 is SEHNR and CDR2 is FQNEAQ (reference sequence). V lost 0 bases and J 8 bases, leaving 19 bases between the germline ends. This CDR3 is built from 16 residues. The DNA for the CDR3 is TGTGCCAGCAGCTTAGCAGGGGCGCGGTCTTGGTGGGGCTACACCTTC. Its protein is CASSLAGARSWWGYTF.

The chain is built from TRBV12-3 or TRBV12-4 and TRBJ1-2; TRBD1 aligns across 9 bases. Losses at the gene ends were 5 bases for V and 5 bases for J; bases not matched to a gene: 3. The CDR3 sequence is 13 residues long. CDR3 sequence reads: CASSHGQGYGYTF. CDR3 DNA sequence: TGTGCCAGCAGTCACGGACAGGGGTATGGCTACACCTTC.

There are many counts of this clonotype. The chain carries TRBV12-5 and TRBJ1-1; D perhaps matches TRBD1 (5 bases). V gave up 2 bases and J gave up 2 bases, with 15 bases separating them. There are 16 residues in the CDR3. Germline CDR1 reads LGHNT; CDR2 reads FRNRAP. The CDR3 loop is CASGLPAGGGNTEAFF. The CDR3 DNA sequence: TGTGCTAGTGGTTTGCCAGCGGGGGGGGGAAACACTGAAGCTTTCTTT.

This clonotype was seen at least ten times. This chain connects TRBV20-1 to TRBJ2-7; TRBD2 might be the D (5 bases). The CDR3 is made up of 15 amino acids. Germline values: CDR1 DFQATT, CDR2 SNEGSKA (reference sequence). Trimming removed 0 bases at V and 3 bases at J, with 15 bases between. The CDR3 bases are TGCAGTGCTAGAGATTACGCGGACTCCAGCTACGAGCAGTACTTC. Protein: CSARDYADSSYEQYF.

The chain has TRBV14 and TRBJ2-1, with D uncertain. The CDR3 sequence is 14 residues long. The V end was cut by 2 bases, the J end by 5 bases, with 10 bases between. Germline-derived CDR1 and CDR2 are SGHDN and FVKESK. This chain's CDR3 is CASSQQTNNNEQFF. In DNA, the CDR3 is TGTGCCAGCAGCCAACAAACCAATAACAATGAGCAGTTCTTC.

Ten or more counts support this clonotype. V and J are TRBV7-2 and TRBJ2-5, with D hard to call. The CDR3 totals 14 residues. Germline CDR1 is SGHTA and CDR2 is FQGNSA. V lost 2 bases and J 2 bases, leaving 9 bases between the germline ends. CDR3 region: CASSLNQIQETQYF. The CDR3 bases are TGTGCCAGCAGCTTAAACCAGATTCAAGAGACCCAGTACTTC.

The chain links TRBV6-5 to TRBJ2-7; D ambiguous. V gave up 5 bases and J gave up 2 bases, with 7 bases separating them. The CDR3 has 12 residues. CDR1 MNHEY and CDR2 SVGAGI come from the germline V gene. CDR3 amino acids: CASSRTPYEQYF. CDR3 in DNA: TGTGCCAGCAGTAGAACTCCCTACGAGCAGTACTTC.

This clonotype was seen many times. The CDR3 loop reads CASSLAGLIEQFF. In DNA form, the CDR3 reads TGCGCCAGCAGCTTGGCCGGACTAATTGAGCAGTTCTTC. The chain couples TRBV5-1 to TRBJ2-1; D is possibly TRBD2 (6 bases). Germline CDR1 SGHRS, CDR2 YFSETQ. CDR3 size: 13 residues. V lost 0 bases, J lost 9 bases, and 10 bases lay in between.

This clonotype was counted only a few times. CDR3 region: CASTDADWYSNQPQHF. CDR3 sequence (DNA): TGTGCCAGCACCGACGCGGACTGGTATAGCAATCAGCCCCAGCATTTT. The rearrangement uses TRBV6-1 and TRBJ1-5; D ambiguous. V lost 7 bases, J lost 0 bases, and 16 bases lay in between. From germline, CDR1 is MNHNS and CDR2 SASEGT. The CDR3 is 16 amino acids.

This clonotype showed up just a few times. The chain is built from TRBV12-5 and TRBJ1-3; no firm D call. V was shortened by 1 base and J by 0 bases, with 7 bases between the two germline ends. Germline V gene sequence: CDR1 LGHNT, CDR2 FRNRAP. The CDR3 consists of 15 residues. The CDR3 nucleotides are TGTGCTAGTGGTTTGGGGGGTTACTCTGGAAACACCATATATTTT. Its translation: CASGLGGYSGNTIYF.

The chain employs TRBV7-2 and TRBJ2-1; maybe TRBD1 (6 bases). V lost 5 bases to trimming and J lost 4 bases, with 9 bases between them. Germline V gene sequence: CDR1 SGHTA, CDR2 FQGNSA. The CDR3 is made up of 13 amino acids. In DNA, the CDR3 is TGTGCCAGCAGCACCGACAGGTACAATGAGCAGTTCTTC. It translates to CASSTDRYNEQFF.

About this clonotype: With a much larger clone just one base away, this may be a read error. The CDR3 ends on some other residue instead of the conserved phenylalanine or tryptophan, so this is likely a read error. The V gene is TRBV5-1, the J gene TRBJ2-6; D unresolved. Germline V lookup: CDR1 SGHRS, CDR2 YFSETQ. This CDR3 has 14 amino acids. Trimming stripped 2 bases from V and 2 bases from J, with 5 bases between. The CDR3 loop reads CASSFQPGANVLTL. DNA for the CDR3: TGCGCCAGCAGCTTTCAGCCTGGGGCCAACGTCCTGACTTTA.

Many counts were recorded for this clonotype. The chain is built from TRBV7-3 and TRBJ2-3; perhaps TRBD2 as D (6 bases). The CDR3 contains 16 residues. Per germline, CDR1 SGHTA and CDR2 FQGTGA. The V and J ends lost 3 bases and 1 base respectively, with 14 bases between them. CDR3 residues: CASSFTGVRGTDTQYF. The CDR3 bases are TGTGCCAGCAGCTTCACGGGAGTGAGGGGCACAGATACGCAGTATTTT.

The sample holds many counts of this clonotype. The chain employs TRBV12-3 or TRBV12-4 and TRBJ1-1; 7 bases are a match to TRBD1. With 10 bases clipped from V and 2 bases from J, the junction kept 4 bases outside the gene matches. The CDR3 contains 12 residues. CDR3 sequence: CATRTGNTEAFF. The CDR3 region has the DNA TGTGCCACTCGGACAGGAAACACTGAAGCTTTCTTT.

This clonotype was detected ten times or more. The rearrangement uses TRBV5-1 and TRBJ1-1, with 7 bases matching TRBD1. CDR3 size: 16 residues. Germline lookup yields CDR1 SGHRS and CDR2 YFSETQ. With 5 bases clipped from V and 0 bases from J, the junction kept 10 bases outside the gene matches. This chain's CDR3 is CASSRTSGTVNTEAFF. CDR3 bases: TGCGCCAGCAGTCGGACCTCCGGGACAGTGAACACTGAAGCTTTCTTT. The entire variable domain, with the rest obtained from reference TRBV5-1 and TRBJ1-1, is as follows: KAGVTQTPRYLIKTRGQQVTLSCSPISGHRSVSWYQQTPGQGLQFLFEYFSETQRNKGNFPGRFSGRQFSNSRSEMNVSTLELGDSALYLCASSRTSGTVNTEAFFGQGTRLTVV.

A note on this clonotype: A single base separates this from a much larger clone, so it may be a read error. V and J are TRBV20-1 and TRBJ2-7, with 10 positions matching TRBD1. CDR3 length equals 13 residues. The J segment lost 6 bases and the V segment lost 6 bases, leaving 8 bases of the junction unmatched. The germline V gene has CDR1 DFQATT and CDR2 SNEGSKA (reference sequence). The CDR3 spells CSAQRTGGFEQYF. CDR3 nucleotides: TGCAGTGCGCAGAGGACAGGGGGGTTCGAGCAGTACTTC.

This clonotype appeared many times. This sequence joins TRBV11-1 and TRBJ2-7; 7 bases fit TRBD1. V shed 5 bases and J 4 bases; nucleotides not matched to a gene: 11. The CDR3 extends over 15 amino acids. Germline V CDR1 and CDR2: SGHAT, FQDESV (reference sequence). Here the CDR3 reads CASSRQGALGYEQYF. CDR3 coding DNA: TGTGCCAGCAGCCGACAGGGCGCTTTAGGATACGAGCAGTACTTC.

This clonotype appeared many times. This chain joins TRBV12-3 or TRBV12-4 and TRBJ1-2; no clear D. Trimming stripped 5 bases from V and 8 bases from J, with 15 bases between. This CDR3 contains 13 residues. The DNA of the CDR3 is TGTGCCAGCAGTCCCGGGGTACTCTCCGGCTACACCTTC. Its protein product is CASSPGVLSGYTF.

This clonotype was seen repeatedly, ten times or more. The chain has TRBV6-1 and TRBJ2-3; D unclear. CDR1 is MNHNS, CDR2 SASEGT, per germline. The CDR3 is made up of 15 amino acids. The V gene lost 7 bases and the J gene lost 5 bases, with 19 bases spanning the gap. CDR3 sequence (DNA): TGTGCCAGCACCCAGGCCCCCCGCAACCTAGATACGCAGTATTTT. Residues: CASTQAPRNLDTQYF.

This chain joins TRBV6-5 and TRBJ2-7; D is perhaps TRBD1 or TRBD2 (5 bases each). The germline V gene has CDR1 MNHEY and CDR2 SVGAGI. This CDR3 has 14 amino acids. V was cut by 4 bases and J by 6 bases, with 16 bases left in between. This CDR3 is CASSSTGAVGEQYF. DNA for the CDR3: TGTGCCAGCAGTTCAACCGGGGCCGTGGGCGAGCAGTACTTC.

This clonotype was recorded many times. The chain recombines TRBV12-3 or TRBV12-4 with TRBJ1-1, with 9 bases that match TRBD1. V lost 7 bases to trimming and J lost 5 bases; unmatched junction nucleotides: 8. There are 14 residues in the CDR3. The CDR3: CASTLRQGGTEAFF. CDR3 coding DNA: TGTGCCAGCACCCTCAGACAGGGGGGGACTGAAGCTTTCTTT.

This clonotype was seen repeatedly, ten times or more. The chain carries TRBV29-1 and TRBJ2-1, with 7 bases fitting TRBD1. Germline V gives CDR1 SQVTM, CDR2 ANQGSEA. The CDR3 has 14 amino acids. V lost 7 bases, J lost 2 bases, and 8 bases stayed unmatched. Here the CDR3 DNA reads TGCAGCGCCCAGGGGGACGGTACCTACAATGAGCAGTTCTTC. Its translation is CSAQGDGTYNEQFF.

This clonotype came up many times. The J gene is TRBJ2-7, the V gene TRBV3-1; a possible D gene is TRBD2 (6 bases). The V end was cut by 2 bases, the J end by 0 bases, with 11 bases between. Germline V CDR1 and CDR2: LGHDT, YNNKEL (reference sequence). The CDR3 is 15 residues long. In DNA form, the CDR3 reads TGTGCCAGCAGCCAACCTCCGGACTACTCCTACGAGCAGTACTTC. Amino acid sequence: CASSQPPDYSYEQYF.

This clonotype turned up a few times. The CDR3 spells CASSSRTSGGNGDEQFF. The CDR3 DNA reads TGTGCCAGCAGCTCTCGGACTAGCGGGGGGAACGGCGATGAGCAGTTCTTC. The chain combines TRBV7-2 with TRBJ2-1; 14 positions agree with TRBD2. There are 17 residues in the CDR3. The junction had 10 bases not matched to a gene; V was cut back by 4 bases and J by 8 bases. Per germline, CDR1 SGHTA and CDR2 FQGNSA.

This clonotype occurred many times. The chain carries TRBV20-1 and TRBJ1-2; a possible D gene is TRBD1 (6 bases). Germline CDR1 and CDR2: DFQATT and SNEGSKA (reference sequence). With 3 bases removed from V and 2 bases from J, the gap between germline ends came to 13 bases. The CDR3 covers 14 residues. CDR3 sequence reads: CSASNRDGNYGYTF. For the CDR3, the DNA is TGCAGTGCTAGCAACAGGGATGGGAACTATGGCTACACCTTC.

In its sample, this clonotype was seen many times. The chain is built from TRBV7-2 and TRBJ1-1; D call uncertain. Between the trimmed V and J ends, which lost 1 base and 1 base, there was a span of 10 bases. CDR1 is SGHTA and CDR2 is FQGNSA in the germline V gene. The CDR3 loop spans 15 amino acids. Written as DNA, the CDR3 is TGTGCCAGCAGCTTAGTTAGTAACGCGAACACTGAAGCTTTCTTT. It translates to CASSLVSNANTEAFF.

This clonotype appeared many times. The gene calls are TRBV27 and TRBJ2-7; 12 bases are a match to TRBD2. Trimming took 6 bases from V and 6 from J; bases not matched to a gene: 6. Germline values: CDR1 MNHEY, CDR2 SMNVEV (reference sequence). There are 14 residues in the CDR3. The CDR3 DNA follows: TGTGCCAGCAGGCCTCCGGGACTAGCGGGCGAGCAGTACTTC. Its translation: CASRPPGLAGEQYF.

As regards this clonotype: A much larger clone lies a single base off, so this may be a read error. The chain recombines TRBV6-5 with TRBJ1-2, with 8 positions matching TRBD1. The CDR3 spans 13 residues. Germline CDR1 reads MNHEY; CDR2 reads SVGAGI. CDR3 bases: TGTGCCAGCAGTTTCCAGGGGGCTCTTGGCTACCCCTTC. Its protein is CASSFQGALGYPF.